This T cell receptor beta chain was sequenced for a study of technical replicates of blood from a handful of donors. The sample holds one count of this clone. Looked up from germline, CDR1 is LNHNV and CDR2 is YYDKDF (reference sequence). CDR3 length: 17 amino acids. Unmatched junction bases numbered 8, after V lost 1 base and J lost 3 bases. Method: immunoSEQ multiplex PCR; TCRdb's copy keeps in-frame clones and lacks some. The table includes some 13,000 clones, about 80% detected once. The rearrangement uses TRBV15 and TRBJ2-7; TRBD1 matches at 11 bases. The sequencing input was PBMCs. The sequence was collected from a human donor in good health. CDR3 amino acids: CATSRGFQDRGHYEQYF. In nucleotides, the CDR3 is TGTGCCACCAGCAGAGGGTTCCAGGACAGGGGGCACTACGAGCAGTACTTC.